This record looks at one TCR beta chain sequence and its context. This CDR3 region has 15 residues. V lost 7 bases to trimming and J lost 3 bases, with 19 bases between them. Germline CDR1 MNHNS, CDR2 SASEGT. The data were obtained in a study of technical replicates of blood from several donors. Libraries were prepared by immunoSEQ multiplex PCR; TCRdb keeps only in-frame clonotypes and omits some of them. Here the sample spans approximately 79,000 clones, approximately 95% being singletons. The source is a human donor in good health. The sequenced sample was T cells isolated from PBMCs. The genes are TRBV6-1 and TRBJ2-7, with D possibly TRBD1 on 6 matching bases. CDR3 amino acids: CASTLTQGPNYEQYF. CDR3 nucleotides: TGTGCCAGCACTCTGACCCAGGGGCCCAACTACGAGCAGTACTTC.